Shown below are 21 T cell receptor beta chains from a single sample sequenced in a study of T cell repertoires in cytomegalovirus infection (dated by TCRdb to between 2019 and 2020). The data were produced on an Illumina HiSeq 1500. TCRdb took the public reads, trimmed them with fastp at Q25, ran MiXCR for clone calling and kept in-frame beta chains. Each entry merges the rows of one CDR3 protein and shows their most common DNA and genes. This sample has hundreds of thousands of distinct CDR3 sequences in its table, and around 10% of those were observed once. The ten largest make up more than 2.5% of the sample. Sequenced sample: PBMCs. These receptors were taken from a human donor in good health (CMV status not recorded). Some clones in this sample may be carry-over from other donors' samples.

This clonotype was seen repeatedly, ten times or more. The CDR3 loop is CASSLRGVETQYF. For the CDR3, the DNA is TGTGCCAGCAGCTTGAGAGGTGTAGAGACCCAGTACTTC. The chain recombines TRBV7-9 with TRBJ2-5; D not resolved. Looked up from germline, CDR1 is SEHNR and CDR2 is FQNEAQ (reference sequence). The CDR3 is 13 residues long. V was clipped by 3 bases and J by 4 bases, with 9 bases between them.

This clonotype was picked up many times. This rearrangement joins TRBV20-1 to TRBJ2-7; D is uncertain. Germline lookup yields CDR1 DFQATT and CDR2 SNEGSKA (reference sequence). V was trimmed by 3 bases and J by 3 bases, leaving 12 bases between them. The CDR3 consists of 13 residues. The CDR3, as DNA: TGCAGTGCTAGTGGGATTTCCGTCTACGAGCAGTACTTC. The encoded protein is CSASGISVYEQYF.

The sample holds a few counts of this clonotype. This sequence joins TRBV28 and TRBJ1-1; 7 positions match TRBD1. The length of the CDR3 is 15 residues. V shed 5 bases and J 5 bases; nucleotides not matched to a gene: 11. CDR1 is MDHEN, CDR2 SYDVKM, per germline. CDR3 sequence (DNA): TGTGCCAGCAGTGTTACAGGGAAGGGGGCAACTGAAGCTTTCTTT. Residues: CASSVTGKGATEAFF. Full variable domain (missing parts from reference TRBV28 and TRBJ1-1): DVKVTQSSRYLVKRTGEKVFLECVQDMDHENMFWYRQDPGLGLRLIYFSYDVKMKEKGDIPEGYSVSREKKERFSLILESASTNQTSMYLCASSVTGKGATEAFFGQGTRLTVV.

This clonotype has ten or more counts. V and J are TRBV5-1 and TRBJ2-7, with D hard to call. Trimming took off 4 bases at V and 0 bases at J, with 11 bases between the two ends. Germline CDR1 reads SGHRS; CDR2 reads YFSETQ. The CDR3 is 14 residues long. In DNA form, the CDR3 reads TGCGCCAGCAGCGAGAGGACCTACTCCTACGAGCAGTACTTC. Amino acids: CASSERTYSYEQYF.

There are many counts of this clonotype. The chain has TRBV7-2 and TRBJ1-4, with no clear D. The CDR3 consists of 13 residues. CDR1 SGHTA and CDR2 FQGNSA come from the germline V gene. Deletions cut 5 bases from V and 6 bases from J, with 10 bases between. The CDR3 loop is CASSPRPYEKLFF. CDR3 DNA: TGTGCCAGCAGCCCGAGACCATATGAAAAACTGTTTTTT.

In its sample, this clonotype was seen many times. V gene TRBV7-2 combines with J gene TRBJ2-5; no firm D call. Between the trimmed V and J ends, which lost 1 base and 9 bases, there was a span of 12 bases. Germline values: CDR1 SGHTA, CDR2 FQGNSA. The CDR3 covers 13 residues. DNA of the CDR3: TGTGCCAGCAGCTTAGGGGGTAGTAGGCCCCAGTACTTC. As protein: CASSLGGSRPQYF. The complete variable domain, with remaining parts taken from reference TRBV7-2 and TRBJ2-5, reads GAGVSQSPSNKVTEKGKDVELRCDPISGHTALYWYRQSLGQGLEFLIYFQGNSAPDKSGLPSDRFSAERTGGSVSTLTIQRTQQEDSAVYLCASSLGGSRPQYFGPGTRLLVL.

This clonotype has a count of ten or more. The chain uses TRBV28 and TRBJ2-5, with D hard to call. The CDR3 extends over 12 amino acids. Germline V gene data show CDR1 as MDHEN and CDR2 as SYDVKM. V was trimmed by 5 bases and J by 7 bases, leaving 11 bases between them. CDR3 protein: CASSLTTGTQYF. The CDR3 coding sequence is TGTGCCAGCAGTCTAACGACCGGGACCCAGTACTTC.

This clonotype came up many times. This rearrangement joins TRBV6-5 to TRBJ2-3; weak D call: TRBD1 (6 bases). V was pared by 4 bases and J by 2 bases, with 10 bases between. This CDR3 is 14 amino acids long. Germline V gene lookup returns CDR1 MNHEY and CDR2 SVGAGI. The CDR3 region has the DNA TGTGCCAGCAGTTCCAGGACAGTCACAGATACGCAGTATTTT. Its translation is CASSSRTVTDTQYF.

The V call is TRBV2, the J call TRBJ2-7; unclear D gene. The CDR3 spans 10 residues. Germline CDR1 reads SNHLY; CDR2 reads FYNNEI. Between the trimmed V and J ends, which lost 6 bases and 6 bases, there was a span of 6 bases. The CDR3 coding sequence is TGTGCCAGCAGGGGGTTCGAGCAGTACTTC. This codes for CASRGFEQYF.

The chain combines TRBV20-1 with TRBJ2-1, with 8 bases that match TRBD2. V gave up 3 bases and J gave up 7 bases; unmatched junction bases: 8. CDR1 and CDR2 from the germline V gene are DFQATT and SNEGSKA (reference sequence). The CDR3 length is 14 residues. The CDR3 is CSASGVAGSNEQFF. As DNA, the CDR3 is TGCAGTGCTAGTGGGGTAGCGGGGAGTAATGAGCAGTTCTTC.

The chain has TRBV25-1 and TRBJ2-3; no clear D. CDR1 and CDR2 from the germline V gene are MGHDK and SYGVNS. V was shortened by 2 bases and J by 2 bases, with 14 bases between the two germline ends. The CDR3 loop spans 16 amino acids. CDR3 DNA sequence: TGTGCCAGCAGTGAAGGTGGGTCACCCCACACAGATACGCAGTATTTT. Encoded protein: CASSEGGSPHTDTQYF.

In this sample, this clonotype turned up a few times. This chain uses TRBV7-9 with TRBJ2-2; 7 bases match TRBD1. V lost 5 bases to trimming and J lost 0 bases; unmatched junction nucleotides: 3. Germline V gene lookup returns CDR1 SEHNR and CDR2 FQNEAQ (reference sequence). The CDR3 contains 15 residues. The CDR3 reads CASSDQGANTGELFF. CDR3 in DNA: TGTGCCAGCAGCGACCAGGGGGCGAACACCGGGGAGCTGTTTTTT.

This rearrangement joins TRBV28 to TRBJ2-2; 8 bases are a match to TRBD1. Germline lookup yields CDR1 MDHEN and CDR2 SYDVKM. Trimming cost V 4 bases and J 1 base; bases outside gene matches: 2. This CDR3 contains 15 residues. DNA for the CDR3: TGTGCCAGCAGTTCAGGGGGCTGGAACACCGGGGAGCTGTTTTTT. It yields the protein CASSSGGWNTGELFF.

This clonotype was recorded many times. The chain couples TRBV2 to TRBJ2-1, with TRBD2 as a possible D gene (5 bases). Germline loops: CDR1 SNHLY, CDR2 FYNNEI. This CDR3 spans 14 amino acids. V was trimmed by 7 bases and J by 7 bases, leaving 17 bases between them. The CDR3 DNA sequence: TGTGCCAGCATGAGGCTAGCCTCCGTGAATGAGCAGTTCTTC. Amino acids: CASMRLASVNEQFF.

The chain links TRBV20-1 to TRBJ2-1; D is ambiguous. The ends were cut back, 3 bases at V and 9 bases at J, with 12 bases in the middle. Germline lookup yields CDR1 DFQATT and CDR2 SNEGSKA (reference sequence). The CDR3 sequence is 12 residues long. The CDR3 protein is CSASDRPGEQFF. DNA of the CDR3: TGCAGTGCTAGTGACCGACCTGGTGAGCAGTTCTTC.

This clonotype was found once. The genes are TRBV9 and TRBJ2-1; D is possibly TRBD1 or TRBD2 (5 bases each). Between the trimmed V and J ends, which lost 4 bases and 5 bases, there was a span of 13 bases. This CDR3 spans 14 amino acids. CDR1 and CDR2 from the germline V gene are SGDLS and YYNGEE. In DNA, the CDR3 is TGTGCCAGCAGCCCCCGGGACGGCCACAATGAGCAGTTCTTC. Its translation is CASSPRDGHNEQFF. Full variable domain (missing parts from reference TRBV9 and TRBJ2-1): DSGVTQTPKHLITATGQRVTLRCSPRSGDLSVYWYQQSLDQGLQFLIQYYNGEERAKGNILERFSAQQFPDLHSELNLSSLELGDSALYFCASSPRDGHNEQFFGPGTRLTVL.

This clonotype was seen at least ten times. The chain employs TRBV15 and TRBJ1-4, with TRBD1 identical over 8 bases. The length of the CDR3 is 16 residues. V was pared by 0 bases and J by 8 bases, with 8 bases of the junction left unmatched. Germline lookup yields CDR1 LNHNV and CDR2 YYDKDF (reference sequence). Here the CDR3 reads CATSRDIGQGREKLFF. In DNA form, the CDR3 reads TGTGCCACCAGCAGAGATATCGGACAGGGTAGGGAAAAACTGTTTTTT.

This clonotype came up many times. This sequence joins TRBV6-2 or TRBV6-3 and TRBJ2-3, with D maybe TRBD1 (6 bases). The V end lost 7 bases, the J end lost 5 bases, and 16 bases lay between the germline ends. Germline V gene data show CDR1 as MNHEY and CDR2 as SVGEGT. This CDR3 has 14 amino acids. The CDR3 reads CASTLDSLGDTQYF. Written as DNA, the CDR3 is TGTGCCAGCACCCTGGACAGTCTCGGAGATACGCAGTATTTT.

A few counts support this clonotype. This sequence joins TRBV6-6 and TRBJ2-7, with 7 bases identical to TRBD1. CDR3 length: 14 residues. Germline trimming cut 4 bases from V and 3 bases from J; bases unmatched to any gene: 6. Germline V CDR1 and CDR2: MNHNY, SVGAGI (reference sequence). The chain's CDR3 is CASSLTTGYYEQYV. The DNA of the CDR3 is TGTGCCAGCAGTTTGACGACAGGGTACTACGAGCAGTACGTC.

This clonotype was found many times. The CDR3 bases are TGTGCCAGCAGCTGGGGGGACAGCACAGATACGCAGTATTTT. Translating it yields CASSWGDSTDTQYF. The chain couples TRBV5-5 to TRBJ2-3, with D tentatively TRBD2 (6 bases). CDR1 is SGHKS, CDR2 YYEKEE, per germline (reference sequence). V was shortened by 3 bases and J by 0 bases, with 8 bases between the two germline ends. The CDR3 is 14 amino acids.

This clonotype was seen at least ten times. J is TRBJ1-2 and V is TRBV20-1; possible D gene TRBD1, 5 bases. V shed 3 bases and J shed 7 bases, with 15 bases lying between them. There are 13 residues in the CDR3. Germline CDR1 is DFQATT and CDR2 is SNEGSKA (reference sequence). Written as DNA, the CDR3 is TGCAGTGCTAGGGCGGACACGGAGGTTGGCTACACCTTC. As protein: CSARADTEVGYTF.